What follows are 20 T cell receptor beta chains derived from one specimen sequenced in a study of OX40 agonist ivuxolimab in advanced cancers. The method was immunoSEQ multiplex PCR; TCRdb's version includes in-frame clones alone and lacks a portion of them. The table lists about 70,000 clones, around 86% of them singletons. This specimen consisted of CD4+ or CD8+ T cells sorted from blood, obtained in a trial of the OX40 agonist ivuxolimab. Source of these receptors: an adult with an advanced solid tumor such as melanoma, head and neck, liver or kidney cancer.

The chain links TRBV7-2 to TRBJ1-1, with 7 bases matching TRBD1. The J segment lost 1 base and the V segment lost 5 bases, leaving 4 bases of the junction unmatched. There are 14 residues in the CDR3. Germline loops: CDR1 SGHTA, CDR2 FQGNSA. CDR3 bases: TGTGCCAGCAGCCAGGCAGGGGGGAACACTGAAGCTTTCTTT. Amino acid sequence: CASSQAGGNTEAFF.

The CDR3 DNA sequence: TGTGCCAGCAGCTTGCGAGGACGAACGGCTGAAGCTTTCTTT. Translation gives CASSLRGRTAEAFF. The chain carries TRBV5-6 and TRBJ1-1; D unclear. Germline-derived CDR1 and CDR2 are SGHDT and YYEEEE. V was clipped by 1 base and J by 6 bases, with 13 bases between them. This CDR3 has 14 residues.

Only one count was recorded for this clone. The chain is built from TRBV9 and TRBJ2-1; 8 bases match TRBD1. J lost 9 bases, V lost 2 bases, and 10 bases had no gene match. The germline CDR1 and CDR2 sequences are SGDLS and YYNGEE. The CDR3 is made up of 15 amino acids. DNA for the CDR3: TGTGCCAGCAGCGTGGGACAGGTGGCAAGGAGTGAGCAGTTCTTC. Its protein is CASSVGQVARSEQFF.

The rearrangement uses TRBV5-1 and TRBJ2-6; D is perhaps TRBD1 (5 bases). The CDR3 length is 14 residues. In germline, CDR1 is SGHRS, CDR2 YFSETQ. Between the trimmed V and J ends, which lost 8 bases and 0 bases, there was a span of 9 bases. The CDR3 protein is CASLDSSGANVLTF. CDR3 DNA sequence: TGCGCCAGTCTAGACAGCTCTGGGGCCAACGTCCTGACTTTC.

The chain combines TRBV15 with TRBJ2-1, with a weak D call TRBD1 (6 bases). From germline, CDR1 is LNHNV and CDR2 YYDKDF (reference sequence). Trimming cost V 0 bases and J 6 bases, with 12 bases left between them. The CDR3 extends over 15 amino acids. CDR3 in DNA: TGTGCCACCAGCAGAGATCCGGACAGTTCCAATGAGCAGTTCTTC. Protein: CATSRDPDSSNEQFF.

There are a few counts of this clone. The V call is TRBV9, the J call TRBJ1-1; TRBD1 matches at 7 bases. This CDR3 is built from 13 residues. Trimming removed 3 bases from V and 6 bases from J; junction bases left unmatched: 5. The germline V gene has CDR1 SGDLS and CDR2 YYNGEE. The CDR3 reads CASSAGQEAEAFF. The CDR3 DNA is TGTGCCAGCAGCGCCGGACAGGAGGCTGAAGCTTTCTTT.

A few counts support this clone. The gene calls are TRBV5-6 and TRBJ2-5, with 11 nucleotides matching TRBD2. J gave up 5 bases and V 4 bases, and 4 bases lay outside the gene matches. Germline lookup yields CDR1 SGHDT and CDR2 YYEEEE. The CDR3 is 14 amino acids. CDR3 protein: CASSPLAGDETQYF. The CDR3 DNA sequence: TGTGCCAGCAGCCCACTAGCGGGAGACGAGACCCAGTACTTC. The full variable domain, in which reference TRBV5-6 and TRBJ2-5 provide the parts outside the CDR3, is DAGVTQSPTHLIKTRGQQVTLRCSPKSGHDTVSWYQQALGQGPQFIFQYYEEEERQRGNFPDRFSGHQFPNYSSELNVNALLLGDSALYLCASSPLAGDETQYFGPGTRLLVL.

This chain joins TRBV6-1 and TRBJ1-5, with no clear D. CDR3 length: 14 residues. Germline V gene lookup returns CDR1 MNHNS and CDR2 SASEGT. The V and J ends lost 1 base and 4 bases respectively, with 8 bases between them. The CDR3 is CASSEVNQNQPQHF. The CDR3 region has the DNA TGTGCCAGCAGTGAAGTTAACCAGAATCAGCCCCAGCATTTT.

V is TRBV28 and J is TRBJ2-1, with 11 bases aligning to TRBD2. CDR3 size: 16 residues. V shed 6 bases, J shed 6 bases, and the junction held 10 bases outside the gene matches. The germline V gene has CDR1 MDHEN and CDR2 SYDVKM. DNA of the CDR3: TGTGCCAGCAGCTCTAGTAGCGGGAGGGATCTCAATGAGCAGTTCTTC. Its translation is CASSSSSGRDLNEQFF.

The chain combines TRBV9 with TRBJ2-5; the D gene is possibly TRBD2 (5 bases). The CDR3 spans 14 residues. The germline V gene encodes CDR1 SGDLS and CDR2 YYNGEE. Trimming left V 1 base short and J 4 bases short, with 11 bases between. DNA for the CDR3: TGTGCCAGCAGCGTAAGAGGGTTGGGAGAGACCCAGTACTTC. The encoded protein is CASSVRGLGETQYF. Full variable domain (missing parts from reference TRBV9 and TRBJ2-5): DSGVTQTPKHLITATGQRVTLRCSPRSGDLSVYWYQQSLDQGLQFLIQYYNGEERAKGNILERFSAQQFPDLHSELNLSSLELGDSALYFCASSVRGLGETQYFGPGTRLLVL.

The genes are TRBV19 and TRBJ2-7; the D is unclear. Germline V gene data show CDR1 as LNHDA and CDR2 as SQIVND (reference sequence). This CDR3 spans 14 amino acids. The V end was cut by 5 bases, the J end by 5 bases, with 16 bases between. The CDR3 DNA reads TGTGCCAGTAGTTCCTCCTTCGCTCCTCACGAGCAGTACTTC. Translation gives CASSSSFAPHEQYF.

This clone was observed a single time. The V call is TRBV10-2, the J call TRBJ2-5; D remains ambiguous. V lost 8 bases to trimming and J lost 0 bases, with 4 bases between them. CDR1 and CDR2 from the germline V gene are WSHSY and SAAADI. This CDR3 spans 11 amino acids. The CDR3 here is CASGYQETQYF. The CDR3 bases are TGCGCCAGCGGGTACCAAGAGACCCAGTACTTC.

J is TRBJ1-1 and V is TRBV4-1; D might be TRBD1 (6 bases). V lost 4 bases and J lost 1, with 10 bases in between. Germline values: CDR1 MGHRA, CDR2 YSYEKL. CDR3 length: 14 residues. The CDR3 here is CASSLPTGNTEAFF. CDR3 bases: TGCGCCAGCAGCCTACCGACAGGGAACACTGAAGCTTTCTTT.

The chain carries TRBV30 and TRBJ2-6; D is unclear. V was pared by 2 bases and J by 0 bases, with 2 bases between. Germline CDR1 reads GTSNPN; CDR2 reads SVGIG (reference sequence). The CDR3 consists of 13 residues. The CDR3 reads CAWSNSGANVLTF. The CDR3 nucleotides read TGTGCCTGGAGTAACTCTGGGGCCAACGTCCTGACTTTC.

This chain uses TRBV19 with TRBJ1-2; tentative D call: TRBD1 (6 bases). Germline CDR1 LNHDA, CDR2 SQIVND (reference sequence). Trimming pared 4 bases from V and 4 bases from J, leaving 16 bases between. CDR3 length equals 15 residues. The DNA of the CDR3 is TGTGCCAGTAGTAGTACTCGGGGGCAGCGCTATGGCTACACCTTC. It yields the protein CASSSTRGQRYGYTF.

The CDR3, as DNA: TGTGCCAGTAGTGACCCACTAGCGGGAGCTAGCACAGATACGCAGTATTTT. It codes for CASSDPLAGASTDTQYF. The V gene is TRBV19, the J gene TRBJ2-3, with 11 positions matching TRBD2. After removal of 5 bases from V and 0 bases from J, the junction contained 7 bases not matched to a gene. The germline CDR1 and CDR2 sequences are LNHDA and SQIVND (reference sequence). This CDR3 has 17 residues.

The chain combines TRBV5-8 with TRBJ1-3; 7 bases are a match to TRBD1. Germline CDR1 and CDR2: SGHTS and YDEGEE. This CDR3 has 14 residues. Trimming removed 3 bases from V and 3 bases from J; junction bases left unmatched: 3. CDR3 in amino acids: CASSWRTGGNTIYF. The CDR3 DNA follows: TGTGCCAGCAGCTGGAGGACAGGTGGAAACACCATATATTTT.

CDR3 DNA: TGTGCCAGCAACTCAGGGGCGTCTAATGAAAAACTGTTTTTT. It is translated as CASNSGASNEKLFF. The chain uses TRBV28 and TRBJ1-4, with D tentatively TRBD1 (6 bases). The CDR3 length is 14 residues. The V gene's germline CDR1 is MDHEN and CDR2 SYDVKM. Trimming left V 7 bases short and J 3 bases short, with 12 bases between.

This sequence joins TRBV5-5 and TRBJ2-3; unclear D gene. The V and J ends lost 7 bases and 4 bases respectively, with 7 bases between them. CDR1 is SGHKS and CDR2 is YYEKEE in the germline V gene (reference sequence). CDR3 size: 11 residues. The CDR3 DNA follows: TGTGCCAGCCTTAGGGCAGATACGCAGTATTTT. This sequence encodes CASLRADTQYF.

This clone appeared a single time. This sequence joins TRBV6-5 and TRBJ2-1, with TRBD2 matching over 12 bases. V lost 3 bases and J lost 9; bases outside the gene matches: 6. This CDR3 is built from 15 residues. Germline CDR1 reads MNHEY; CDR2 reads SVGAGI. CDR3 sequence: CASSYGTSGRGEQFF. CDR3 bases: TGTGCCAGCAGTTATGGGACTAGCGGGCGTGGTGAGCAGTTCTTC.